Listed below are T cell receptor beta chains from one sample, sequenced in a study of long-term antiretroviral therapy in people with HIV. Clones were read by immunoSEQ multiplex PCR, and TCRdb kept only the in-frame ones, dropping some. The data contain about 48,000 clones, about 86% of them singletons. This specimen was unsorted PBMCs, taken 0.8 years after starting antiretroviral therapy. All receptors derive from a young woman with HIV. The CDR3 runs from the conserved cysteine through the conserved F or W. The D gene is left open where the match is weak. Size tells how often a clone was seen (once, few, many) or the class of an expanded clone, and some rows leave it out.

J gene	CDR3 length	D gene	V gene	clone size	CDR3 DNA	CDR3 protein
TRBJ2-1	13	-	TRBV6-5	-	TGTGCCAGCAGCCTCCGAATCTGGGATGAGCAGTTCTTC	CASSLRIWDEQFF
TRBJ2-1	14	-	TRBV18	-	TGTGCCAGCTCACCGGACTCCTCCAGTAATGAGCAGTTCTTC	CASSPDSSSNEQFF
TRBJ2-1	15	TRBD2	TRBV19	-	TGTGCCAGTAGTATGAGCGGGAGCCCCTACAATGAGCAGTTCTTC	CASSMSGSPYNEQFF
TRBJ1-1	17	-	TRBV7-2	-	TGTGCCAGCAGCTTAGCCTATACAGGGAGCATGAACACTGAAGCTTTCTTT	CASSLAYTGSMNTEAFF
TRBJ2-3	15	TRBD1	TRBV7-2	-	TGTGCCAGCAGCTTAGAGGGGGCCCGCACAGATACGCAGTATTTT	CASSLEGARTDTQYF
TRBJ2-5	15	TRBD2	TRBV5-4	-	TGTGCCAGCAGCCAAAAACGGGGGGAGAAGGAGACCCAGTACTTC	CASSQKRGEKETQYF
TRBJ2-1	16	-	TRBV7-3	-	TGTGCCAGCAGCTTAAACCCACCTATCTCAGGGAATGAGCAGTTCTTC	CASSLNPPISGNEQFF
TRBJ2-1	14	-	TRBV9	-	TGTGCCAGCAGCGTAGCTAGACTAGGCAATGAGCAGTTCTTC	CASSVARLGNEQFF
TRBJ2-7	15	-	TRBV6-5	-	TGTGCCAGCAGTTACTCGAGTTCAGGCTACTACGAGCAGTACTTC	CASSYSSSGYYEQYF
TRBJ2-3	15	TRBD2	TRBV7-6	-	TGTGCCAGCAGCTTCGGGACTAGCGGGCGAGATACGCAGTATTTT	CASSFGTSGRDTQYF
TRBJ1-3	12	-	TRBV2	few	TGTGCCAGCAGTGAAGGGTCTTACACCATATATTTT	CASSEGSYTIYF
TRBJ2-2	18	TRBD1	TRBV19	once	TGTGCCAGTATAGCCCTCCGGGACAGGGGCCTGAACACCGGGGAGCTGTTTTTT	CASIALRDRGLNTGELFF
TRBJ2-2	15	TRBD2	TRBV6-5	-	TGTGCCAGCAGTTACGGGCGGGAGAGCACCGGGGAGCTGTTTTTT	CASSYGRESTGELFF
TRBJ2-2	15	-	TRBV11-2	-	TGTGCCAGCAGCTTATTGGGGACTAACACCGGGGAGCTGTTTTTT	CASSLLGTNTGELFF
TRBJ2-7	15	-	TRBV27	once	TGTGCCAGCAGTTTGAGGCGGAGCCGAATCTACGAGCAGTACTTC	CASSLRRSRIYEQYF
TRBJ1-2	14	-	TRBV5-5	once	TGTGCCAGCAGCTTGCTCGGGCAGGGCGGTGGCTACACCTTC	CASSLLGQGGGYTF
TRBJ2-5	14	-	TRBV9	-	TGTGCCAGCAGCGTAGGAGGAGACCAAGAGACCCAGTACTTC	CASSVGGDQETQYF
TRBJ2-7	16	TRBD2	TRBV5-4	-	TGTGCCAGCAGCTCCGGGACTAGCGGGAGTGTCCACGAGCAGTACTTC	CASSSGTSGSVHEQYF
TRBJ2-7	17	-	TRBV7-8	-	TGTGCCAGCAGCTTAGTATCCCCGGGACTCATCTTCGGGGAGCAGTACTTC	CASSLVSPGLIFGEQYF
TRBJ1-5	18	-	TRBV4-2	-	TGTGCCAGCAGCCACGGACGGGTAACAAGGCTCTTCGATCAGCCCCAGCATTTT	CASSHGRVTRLFDQPQHF
TRBJ1-4	17	-	TRBV21-1	-	TGTGCCAGCAGCAAAGATGGGGACCCCGAGGGAGAGGGAAAACTGTTTTTT	CASSKDGDPEGEGKLFF
TRBJ2-7	17	-	TRBV10-1	-	TGCGCCAGCAGTGATAATCCCCGAAGCAATTCGAGGGTCGAGCAGTACTTC	CASSDNPRSNSRVEQYF
TRBJ1-2	15	-	TRBV6-5	-	TGTGCCAGCAGTTACGGCCCTGTAGGGGCGGGAGGCTACACCTTC	CASSYGPVGAGGYTF
TRBJ1-2	15	-	TRBV7-9	-	TGTGCCAGCAGCTGGGAGGCGGGGCCGATCTATGGCTACACCTTC	CASSWEAGPIYGYTF
TRBJ2-2	13	-	TRBV9	few	TGTGCCACCACGGACAGTAACACCGGGGAGCTGTTTTTT	CATTDSNTGELFF
TRBJ2-7	12	-	TRBV29-1	-	TGCAGCGTTGAAAGGACTGATTACGAGCAGTACTTC	CSVERTDYEQYF
TRBJ2-2	16	TRBD2	TRBV7-3	-	TGTGCCAGCAGCAAAAACCCTAGCGGGAGCACCGGGGAGCTGTTTTTT	CASSKNPSGSTGELFF
TRBJ2-2	16	TRBD2	TRBV27	-	TGTGCCAGCAGTCCCTTGCTAGCGGGAGGCACCGGGGAGCTGTTTTTT	CASSPLLAGGTGELFF
TRBJ1-1	16	-	TRBV11-2	-	TGTGCCAGCAGCTTACGGGGGGGGCAGGCGGATACTGAAGCTTTCTTT	CASSLRGGQADTEAFF
TRBJ2-7	13	-	TRBV5-4	-	TGTGCCAGCAGCTCTCAGGGAACCTACGAGCAGTACTTC	CASSSQGTYEQYF
TRBJ1-4	14	-	TRBV19	few	TGTGCCAGTAGTAAAACAGGGATGAGTGAAAAACTGTTTTTT	CASSKTGMSEKLFF
TRBJ1-5	16	TRBD1	TRBV28	-	TGTGCCAGCAGTCCCCCGGGACAGGGGAGCAATCAGCCCCAGCATTTT	CASSPPGQGSNQPQHF
TRBJ1-4	14	-	TRBV7-9	-	TGTGCCAGCAGCTACAGCGGCCTCAATGAAAAACTGTTTTTT	CASSYSGLNEKLFF